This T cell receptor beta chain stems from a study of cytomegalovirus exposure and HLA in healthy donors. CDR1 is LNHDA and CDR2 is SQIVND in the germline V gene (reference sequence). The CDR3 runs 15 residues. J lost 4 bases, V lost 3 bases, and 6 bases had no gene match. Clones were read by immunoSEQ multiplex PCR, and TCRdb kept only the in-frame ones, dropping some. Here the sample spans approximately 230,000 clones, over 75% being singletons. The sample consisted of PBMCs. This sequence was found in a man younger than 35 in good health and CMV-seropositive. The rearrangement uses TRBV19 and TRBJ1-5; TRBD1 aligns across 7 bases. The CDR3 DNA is TGTGCCAGTAGTATCAGGACAGGAGGTAATCAGCCCCAGCATTTT. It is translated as CASSIRTGGNQPQHF. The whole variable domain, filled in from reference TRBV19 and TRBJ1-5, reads DGGITQSPKYLFRKEGQNVTLSCEQNLNHDAMYWYRQDPGQGLRLIYYSQIVNDFQKGDIAEGYSVSREKKESFPLTVTSAQKNPTAFYLCASSIRTGGNQPQHFGDGTRLSIL.